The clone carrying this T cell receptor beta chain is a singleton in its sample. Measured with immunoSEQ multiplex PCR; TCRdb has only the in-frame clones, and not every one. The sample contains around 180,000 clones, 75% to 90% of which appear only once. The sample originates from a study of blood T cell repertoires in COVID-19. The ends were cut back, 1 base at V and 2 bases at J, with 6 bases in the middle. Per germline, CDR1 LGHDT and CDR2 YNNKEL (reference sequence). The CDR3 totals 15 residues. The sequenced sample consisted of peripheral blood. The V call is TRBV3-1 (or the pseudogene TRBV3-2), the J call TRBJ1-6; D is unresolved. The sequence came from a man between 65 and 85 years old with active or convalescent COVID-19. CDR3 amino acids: CASSQALTYNSPLHF. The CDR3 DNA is TGTGCCAGCAGCCAAGCGCTAACCTATAATTCACCCCTCCACTTT.